These 6 T cell receptor beta chains share one sample of origin, sequenced in a study of cytomegalovirus exposure and HLA in healthy donors (dated by TCRdb to about 2017). Library creation used the immunoSEQ multiplex PCR assay. For the multiplex PCR, a mixture combining 60 forward primers for TCR Vbeta segments and 13 reverse primers for TCR Jbeta segments was used. This immuneACCESS table, as held by TCRdb, lists in-frame sequences with V and J called but not all clones. Of the missing ones, under half trace to an unresolved V gene in checked studies; the others have no known cause. The table for this sample records roughly 50,000 clones. 6.1% of the sample goes to the ten largest clones. Specimen: PBMCs. The receptor source for this set is a male donor in good health and CMV-seropositive.

The chain joins TRBV7-6 to TRBJ1-2, with 7 positions matching TRBD1. This CDR3 region has 14 residues. V lost 5 bases and J lost 5; bases outside the gene matches: 8. The germline CDR1 and CDR2 sequences are SGHVS and FNYEAQ. As DNA, the CDR3 is TGTGCCAGCAGCCCCGGACAGGCAGGATATGGCTACACCTTC. This translates into CASSPGQAGYGYTF.

The chain combines TRBV5-1 with TRBJ2-1, with a possible D match to TRBD1 (6 bases). The V end lost 7 bases, the J end lost 6 bases, and 14 bases lay between the germline ends. CDR1 is SGHRS and CDR2 is YFSETQ in the germline V gene. The CDR3 extends over 13 amino acids. In DNA, the CDR3 is TGCGCCAGCGGAAAGGCAGGGGTCAATGAGCAGTTCTTC. This encodes CASGKAGVNEQFF.

V and J are TRBV7-2 and TRBJ1-1, with D unresolved. This CDR3 comprises 13 residues. The germline CDR1 and CDR2 sequences are SGHTA and FQGNSA. V was shortened by 3 bases and J by 1 base, with 6 bases between the two germline ends. CDR3 bases: TGTGCCAGCAGCTTCGGCGGGAACACTGAAGCTTTCTTT. Its protein product is CASSFGGNTEAFF.

The genes are TRBV7-9 and TRBJ2-2, with D maybe TRBD2 (6 bases). With 1 base removed from V and 5 bases from J, the gap between germline ends came to 8 bases. The length of the CDR3 is 14 residues. From germline, CDR1 is SEHNR and CDR2 FQNEAQ (reference sequence). CDR3 nucleotide sequence: TGTGCCAGCAGCTTAGACGGGGGAACCGGGGAGCTGTTTTTT. Protein: CASSLDGGTGELFF.

The chain carries TRBV7-9 and TRBJ2-5, with D possibly matching TRBD2 (6 bases). The V end lost 5 bases, the J end lost 5 bases, and 12 bases lay between the germline ends. The length of the CDR3 is 13 residues. CDR1 is SEHNR and CDR2 is FQNEAQ in the germline V gene (reference sequence). The CDR3 DNA reads as TGTGCCAGCAGCCTGACTAGTTCGGAGACCCAGTACTTC. Its translation: CASSLTSSETQYF.

The chain joins TRBV25-1 to TRBJ1-4; D unclear. Germline CDR1 MGHDK, CDR2 SYGVNS. The CDR3 sequence is 15 residues long. V lost 1 base to trimming and J lost 7 bases, with 13 bases between them. This chain's CDR3 is CASSEFGRVGEKLFF. As DNA, the CDR3 is TGTGCCAGCAGTGAATTTGGGAGGGTTGGTGAAAAACTGTTTTTT.